This TCR beta chain comes out of a study of radiation and T cells in renal cell carcinoma. Method: immunoSEQ multiplex PCR; TCRdb's copy keeps in-frame clones and lacks some. The sample lists about 170,000 clones; about 88% were seen once. The CDR3 runs 16 residues. Per the germline V gene, CDR1 is SGHVS and CDR2 is FQNEAQ. V dropped 4 bases and J dropped 0 bases, with 15 bases sitting between them. To note about this clone: The antigen remains unidentified.

The time point: blood 4 weeks post-SBRT, at nephrectomy. Treatment noted: 15 Gy SBRT to primary tumor, nephrectomy 4 weeks later. Nephrectomy followed 15 Gy stereotactic body radiation by 4 weeks. Radiation-treated patients gave blood at baseline, week 2 and week 4. The tumor was a clear cell renal cell carcinoma. The study, taken as a whole, reports: No pretreatment tumor biopsies were available for baseline clonotypes.

This specimen was blood, taken from a patient whose treatment included radiotherapy and nephrectomy. The gene calls are TRBV7-8 and TRBJ1-1, with a weak D call TRBD1 (6 bases). This clonotype originated in a woman aged 50 to 60 with renal cell carcinoma. DNA of the CDR3: TGTGCCAGCAGCTACGGACAGTGGGAATTGAACACTGAAGCTTTCTTT. Protein sequence: CASSYGQWELNTEAFF. The full variable domain, with the rest looked up from reference TRBV7-8 and TRBJ1-1, is GAGVSQSPRYKVAKRGQDVALRCDPISGHVSLFWYQQALGQGPEFLTYFQNEAQLDKSGLPSDRFFAERPEGSVSTLKIQRTQQEDSAVYLCASSYGQWELNTEAFFGQGTRLTVV.